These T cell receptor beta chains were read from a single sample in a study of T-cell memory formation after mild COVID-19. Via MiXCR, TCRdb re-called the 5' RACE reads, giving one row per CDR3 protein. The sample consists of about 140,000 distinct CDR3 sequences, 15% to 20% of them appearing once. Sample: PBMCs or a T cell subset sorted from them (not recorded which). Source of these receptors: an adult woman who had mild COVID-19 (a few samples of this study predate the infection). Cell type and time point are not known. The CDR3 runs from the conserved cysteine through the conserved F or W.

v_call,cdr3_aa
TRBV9,CASSPSLGQGGQPQHF
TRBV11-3,CASSPGGKNIQYF
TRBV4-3,CASSQEEGRREQYF
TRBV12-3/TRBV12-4,CASSRDRGAYEQYF
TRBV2,CASSEGRARLYGYTF
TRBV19,CASKTGPSNTGELFF
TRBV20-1,CSARSVLAGGGETQYF
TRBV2,CASIATGINTEAFF
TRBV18,CASSLGTGGVQPQHF
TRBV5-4,CASGLAGSSYEQYF
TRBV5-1,CASSTGSSTQYF
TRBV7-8,CASSVRLAGGGETQYF
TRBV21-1,CASSNPGSMDTSTDTQYF
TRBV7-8,CASRLAGPNTGELFF
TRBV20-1,CSAKDSGGLHRGYF
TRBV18,CASSPGVGETQYF
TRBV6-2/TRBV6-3,CASSYDGLLASGYTF
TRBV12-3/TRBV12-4,CASRTGHLQETQYF
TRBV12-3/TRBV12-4,CASSPGVWDYGYTF
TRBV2,CASSEEKFYEQYF
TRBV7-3,CASSLGGTSGTDTQYF
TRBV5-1,CASSRQGVNNEQFF
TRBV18,CASSPRSSAGKNTEAFF
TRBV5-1,CASSLEGAGGYTF
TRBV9,CASSVDTGTGGGYTF
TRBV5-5,CASSAEEETQYF
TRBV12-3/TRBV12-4,CASSHPQGAGGGYTF
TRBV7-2,CASSQSPSTGNTEAFF
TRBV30,CAWSGGVRAQPQHF
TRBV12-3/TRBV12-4,CASGVSGGTEAFF
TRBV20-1,CSATGRGYEQYF
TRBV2,CASSDIPDTQYF
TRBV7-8,CASSLLAASYEQYF
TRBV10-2,CASSDQGISGAFF
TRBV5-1,CASSLDWGKNEQFF
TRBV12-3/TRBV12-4,CASSQTGGTGELFF
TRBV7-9,CASSLGLAGGSDTQYF
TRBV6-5,CASRWGSYNEQFF
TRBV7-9,CASSLAAWTASGNTIYF
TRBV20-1,CSAREQGLGPYEQYF
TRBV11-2,CASSLIGQALTDTQYF
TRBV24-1,CATSDFSGDQPQHF
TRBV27,CASSSLSAGSMNQPQHF
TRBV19,CASSPERTGQETQYF
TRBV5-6,CASSSPLAGRSYNEQFF
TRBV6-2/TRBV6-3,CASSYSPRRINQPQHF
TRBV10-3,CAISRDGARQPQHF